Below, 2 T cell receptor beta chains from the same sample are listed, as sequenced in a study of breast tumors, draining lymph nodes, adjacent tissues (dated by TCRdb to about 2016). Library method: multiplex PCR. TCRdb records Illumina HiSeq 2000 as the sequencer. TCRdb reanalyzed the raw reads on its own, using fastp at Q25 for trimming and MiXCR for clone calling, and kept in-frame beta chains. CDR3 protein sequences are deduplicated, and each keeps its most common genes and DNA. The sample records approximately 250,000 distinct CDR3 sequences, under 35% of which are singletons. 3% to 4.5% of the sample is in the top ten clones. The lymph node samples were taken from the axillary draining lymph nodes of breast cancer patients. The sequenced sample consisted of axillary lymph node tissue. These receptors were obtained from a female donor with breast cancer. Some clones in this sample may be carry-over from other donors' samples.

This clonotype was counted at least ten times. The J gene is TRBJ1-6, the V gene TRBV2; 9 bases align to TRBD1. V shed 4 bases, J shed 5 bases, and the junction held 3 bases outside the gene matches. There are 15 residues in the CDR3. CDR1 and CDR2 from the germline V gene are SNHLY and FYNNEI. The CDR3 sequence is CASSGQGGNNSPLHF. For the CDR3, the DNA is TGTGCCAGCAGTGGACAGGGGGGGAATAATTCACCCCTCCACTTT.

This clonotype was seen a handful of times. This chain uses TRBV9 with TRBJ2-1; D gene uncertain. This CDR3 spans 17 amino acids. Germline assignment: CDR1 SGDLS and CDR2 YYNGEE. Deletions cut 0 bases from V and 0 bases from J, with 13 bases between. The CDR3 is CASSVEPRPSSYNEQFF. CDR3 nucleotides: TGTGCCAGCAGCGTAGAGCCGCGTCCGAGCTCCTACAATGAGCAGTTCTTC.